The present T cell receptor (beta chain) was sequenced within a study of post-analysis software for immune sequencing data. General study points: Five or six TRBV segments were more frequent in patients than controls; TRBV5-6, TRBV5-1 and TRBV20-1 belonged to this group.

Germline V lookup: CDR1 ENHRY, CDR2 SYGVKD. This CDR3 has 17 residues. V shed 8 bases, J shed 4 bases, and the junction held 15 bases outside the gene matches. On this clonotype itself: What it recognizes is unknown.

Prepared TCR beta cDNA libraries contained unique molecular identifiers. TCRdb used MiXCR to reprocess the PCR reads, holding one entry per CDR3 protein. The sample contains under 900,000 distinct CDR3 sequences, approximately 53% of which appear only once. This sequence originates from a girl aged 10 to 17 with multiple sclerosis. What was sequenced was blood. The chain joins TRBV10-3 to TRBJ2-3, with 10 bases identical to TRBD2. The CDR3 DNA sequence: TGTGCCATCGGTGGAGGCATGGTACTAGCGGGACCAGATACGCAGTATTTT. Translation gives CAIGGGMVLAGPDTQYF.